One and the same sample provided the 10 T cell receptor beta chains below, sequenced in a study of liver allograft versus peripheral blood T cells. Across the whole study: Comparative analysis was performed on T cell receptor repertoires from transplanted livers and from recipients' peripheral blood.

TCRdb re-analysed the reads in MiXCR, keeping a single row per CDR3 protein. The sample records fewer than 4,500 distinct CDR3 sequences, roughly 14% being singletons. The receptors stem from a human patient who had a liver transplant. A share of the T cells may be of graft donor origin.

This clonotype showed up just a few times. This sequence joins TRBV5-5 and TRBJ1-2, with a weak D call TRBD1 (5 bases). V lost 4 bases to trimming and J lost 5 bases, with 18 bases between them. The germline gives CDR1 SGHKS, CDR2 YYEKEE (reference sequence). The CDR3 is 15 residues long. CDR3 sequence: CASSPGTADGYGYTF. The CDR3, as DNA: TGTGCCAGCAGCCCGGGGACGGCCGATGGGTATGGCTACACCTTC.

There are many counts of this clonotype. The J gene is TRBJ2-5, the V gene TRBV19, with D possibly matching TRBD1 (6 bases). This CDR3 is 12 amino acids long. The V gene's germline CDR1 is LNHDA and CDR2 SQIVND (reference sequence). V was clipped by 3 bases and J by 5 bases, with 7 bases between them. The CDR3 DNA sequence: TGTGCCAGTAGTATCGGACAGGAGACCCAGTACTTC. It codes for CASSIGQETQYF.

This clonotype is classed as medium-sized. This rearrangement joins TRBV19 to TRBJ2-6; perhaps TRBD2 as D (5 bases). The V gene's germline CDR1 is LNHDA and CDR2 SQIVND (reference sequence). The V gene lost 4 bases and the J gene lost 0 bases, with 10 bases spanning the gap. The CDR3 covers 16 residues. The DNA of the CDR3 is TGTGCCAGTAGTAGGGGAGAGATCTCTGGGGCCAACGTCCTGACTTTC. The encoded protein is CASSRGEISGANVLTF.

By proportion, this clonotype is medium-sized. The rearrangement uses TRBV24-1 and TRBJ2-3; D gene ambiguous. This CDR3 has 13 residues. Trimming took 6 bases from V and 1 from J, leaving 7 bases between them. CDR1 and CDR2 (germline): KGHDR, SFDVKD. CDR3 DNA: TGTGCCACCAGTTCCGTTGGCACAGATACGCAGTATTTT. Translation: CATSSVGTDTQYF.

In this sample, this clonotype is medium-sized. The chain has TRBV28 and TRBJ2-4; TRBD2 aligns across 14 bases. V shed 7 bases and J 9 bases; nucleotides not matched to a gene: 11. Germline assignment: CDR1 MDHEN and CDR2 SYDVKM. CDR3 length: 16 residues. The CDR3 sequence is CASTLTSGRAQAIQYF. CDR3 DNA: TGTGCCAGCACTCTGACTAGCGGGAGGGCCCAGGCCATTCAGTACTTC.

Only a few counts were recorded for this clonotype. The chain recombines TRBV25-1 with TRBJ1-2, with TRBD1 matching 7 bases. Germline V gives CDR1 MGHDK, CDR2 SYGVNS. The V gene end was trimmed by 3 bases and the J gene end by 9 bases; junction bases not matched to a gene: 4. The CDR3 is 12 amino acids. CDR3 amino acids: CASSEGQRRYTF. CDR3 sequence (DNA): TGTGCCAGCAGTGAGGGACAGCGACGCTACACCTTC.

This clonotype ranks as large (0.1 to 1%). The chain carries TRBV6-2 or TRBV6-3 and TRBJ2-3; tentative D call: TRBD1 (6 bases). V dropped 5 bases and J dropped 4 bases, with 10 bases sitting between them. The CDR3 contains 13 residues. The germline gives CDR1 MNHEY, CDR2 SVGEGT. The CDR3 DNA sequence: TGTGCCAGCAGTAAAGGACAGCCAGATACGCAGTATTTT. Translated: CASSKGQPDTQYF.

By share, this clonotype ranks as medium-sized. V and J are TRBV6-5 and TRBJ1-2, with unresolved D. Germline V gives CDR1 MNHEY, CDR2 SVGAGI. The CDR3 consists of 16 residues. Trimming shortened V by 6 bases and J by 6 bases, and 23 bases separated the two germline ends. CDR3 amino acids: CASRSASHTTIDGYTF. The DNA for the CDR3 is TGTGCCAGCAGGAGTGCCAGCCACACCACTATCGATGGCTACACCTTC.

The chain carries TRBV20-1 and TRBJ2-1; 14 bases are shared with TRBD2. Unmatched junction bases numbered 4, after V lost 0 bases and J lost 9 bases. The CDR3 consists of 15 residues. Germline-derived CDR1 and CDR2 are DFQATT and SNEGSKA (reference sequence). CDR3 in amino acids: CSAREGLAGVSEQFF. The DNA for the CDR3 is TGCAGTGCTAGAGAGGGACTAGCGGGAGTTAGTGAGCAGTTCTTC.

This clonotype is medium-sized by share. The chain combines TRBV5-6 with TRBJ2-3, with a weak D call TRBD2 (6 bases). Trimming stripped 7 bases from V and 4 bases from J, with 10 bases between. This CDR3 is built from 12 residues. Germline V gene data show CDR1 as SGHDT and CDR2 as YYEEEE. CDR3 loop: CASDRGSDTQYF. The DNA of the CDR3 is TGTGCCAGCGACCGGGGGTCAGATACGCAGTATTTT.